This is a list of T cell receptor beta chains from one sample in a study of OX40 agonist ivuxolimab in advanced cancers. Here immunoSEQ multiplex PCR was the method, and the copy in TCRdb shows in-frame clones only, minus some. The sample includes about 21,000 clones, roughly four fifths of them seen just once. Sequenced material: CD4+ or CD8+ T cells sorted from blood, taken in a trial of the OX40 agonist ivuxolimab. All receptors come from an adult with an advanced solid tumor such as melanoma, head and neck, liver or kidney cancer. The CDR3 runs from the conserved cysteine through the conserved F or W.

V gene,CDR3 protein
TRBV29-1,CSVVAGHSYEQYF
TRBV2,CASSERQGSFYEQYF
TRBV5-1,CASSLTGGYPIQYF
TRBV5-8,CASSLRGQPQHF
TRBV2,CASSEAGTINEQFF
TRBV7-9,CASRGREGYNEQFF
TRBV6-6,CASSYFGGGNTEAFF
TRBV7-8,CASSSHNFNQPQHF
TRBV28,CASTPDELGFNYGYTF
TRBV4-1,CASSQAWDRSHEQYF
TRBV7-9,CASSLGGHYNEQFF
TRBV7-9,CAIQQGITDTQYF
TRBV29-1,CSVARQLTYEQYF
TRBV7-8,CASSLDVRGNTIYF
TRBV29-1,CSVAPPNTEAFF
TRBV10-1,CASSELLNTGELFF
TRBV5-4,CASSHGAAADEQYF
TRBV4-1,CASSPRSNEQFF
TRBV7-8,CASSLGERTDTQYF
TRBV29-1,CSVEDPTGEQYF
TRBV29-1,CSVQKGQYTGELFF
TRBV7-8,CASSSHRGGETQYF
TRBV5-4,CASSLDMEHETQYF
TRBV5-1,CASSWRTETYEQYF
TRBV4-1,CASSQGAGVAEKLFF
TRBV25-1,CASSMSGPPYEQYF
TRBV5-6,CASRTGTNTEAFF
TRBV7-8,CASSLLSPGLAGLSSYNEQFF
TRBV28,CASSFKPRGQDAFF
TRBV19,CASRDGRDTGELFF
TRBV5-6,CASSLPRGLGTEAFF
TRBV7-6,CASSLLPIHAAPKHYNEQFF
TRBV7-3,CASSLTRERHNTEAFF
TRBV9,CASSARDRGHTIYF
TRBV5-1,CASSDRQGFPGELFF
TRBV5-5,CASSTGFSGANVLTF
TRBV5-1,CASSFPLAGETIGNQETQYF
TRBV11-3,CASSLFKGTGANVLTF
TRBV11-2,CASSQTGGGTYEQYF
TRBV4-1,CASSGDSFNYGYTF
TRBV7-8,CASSLEGLTYEQYF
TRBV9,CASSPHRGPYEQYF
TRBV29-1,CSAGTLGGELFF
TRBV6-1,CACSGDRGSTDTQYF
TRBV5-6,CASRRELAGRQEETQYF
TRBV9,CASSLLAGASYEQYF
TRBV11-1,CASSADGDEQFF
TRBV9,CASSDERSNEQFF